The following is a T cell receptor (beta chain) sequence with its context. What it recognizes is unknown. Data came from immunoSEQ multiplex PCR; TCRdb stores just in-frame clones and leaves some out. The sample includes roughly 50,000 clones, approximately 70% of them seen just once. The sample belongs to a study of vaccination effects on CD4 cells after COVID-19. Study information: With around 10 ug/ml peptides and about 9.2 IU/ml IL-2, approximately 2.2 million PBMC per well were cultured.

There are 14 residues in the CDR3. Trimming stripped 0 bases from V and 0 bases from J, with 5 bases between. CDR1 and CDR2 (germline): SGDLS, YYNGEE. Whole-study results and caveats: At late timepoints after vaccination, vaccine- and infection-induced clones shrank markedly. Missing from the study were early post-infection timepoints, and its convalescent patients were few.

Having been cultured for less than 12 days, the cells underwent CD4+ T cell isolation. IL-2 medium took the place of half the medium on both days 3 and 7. The sequence was obtained from a human donor who received a COVID-19 vaccine. The chain employs TRBV9 and TRBJ2-3; D remains unclear. The sample consisted of CD4+ T cells from PBMCs cultured without peptide, taken before COVID-19 vaccination. The CDR3 sequence: CASSVDISTDTQYF. CDR3 bases: TGTGCCAGCAGCGTAGACATTAGCACAGATACGCAGTATTTT.